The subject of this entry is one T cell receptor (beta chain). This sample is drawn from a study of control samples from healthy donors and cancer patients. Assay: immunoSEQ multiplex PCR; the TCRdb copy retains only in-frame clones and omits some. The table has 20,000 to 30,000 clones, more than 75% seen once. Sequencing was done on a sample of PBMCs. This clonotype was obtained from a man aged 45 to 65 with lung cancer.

As DNA, the CDR3 is TGTGCCAGCAGCCACTCGTCGGGCGAGCAGTACTTC. It is translated as CASSHSSGEQYF. The chain has TRBV11-2 and TRBJ2-7; no clear D gene. CDR3 length: 12 amino acids. Germline CDR1 is SGHAT and CDR2 is FQNNGV. Trimming stripped 5 bases from V and 6 bases from J, with 11 bases between.